This is a list of T cell receptor beta chains from one sample in a study of CD8+ T cells in alopecia areata. Profiled with immunoSEQ multiplex PCR; TCRdb holds only in-frame clones, not every one. The table includes under 150,000 clones, approximately 60% detected once. The specimen comprised CD4+ T cells sorted from blood, sampled at week 4, from a patient treated with tofacitinib. The receptors originated from a human donor with alopecia areata. Each CDR3 is given with its conserved first and last residue. The D gene is left open where the match is weak.

v_gene	d_gene	j_gene	CDR3aa
TRBV6-5	.	.	CASSGISTYEQYF
TRBV6-5	.	TRBJ2-1	CASSYSRVYNEQFF
TRBV6-5	.	TRBJ2-5	CASSYTGDRETQYF
TRBV27	.	TRBJ1-2	CASSLSGSGAYTF
TRBV29-1	.	TRBJ2-5	CSSPGGAGQMAQYF
TRBV30	TRBD2	TRBJ2-7	CAWSSPLTSGRYEQYF
TRBV4-3	TRBD2	TRBJ2-7	CASSRTAGYEQYF
TRBV11-2	TRBD1	TRBJ2-5	CASSFQAGGQETQYF
TRBV29-1	.	TRBJ1-1	CSVEATGRNTEAFF
TRBV18	.	TRBJ2-5	CASSPEKTQYF
TRBV27	TRBD2	TRBJ2-5	CASGGLGETQYF
TRBV6-5	.	TRBJ1-1	CASSPRDSEAFF
TRBV4-2	.	TRBJ2-1	CASSQGPMRDWGYNEQFF
TRBV19	TRBD2	TRBJ2-7	CASTVSGSSYEQYF
TRBV6-6	.	TRBJ1-5	CASSSEVSNQPQHF
TRBV27	.	TRBJ1-1	CASSSGRNTEAFF
TRBV19	.	TRBJ2-3	CASSRGQDSDTQYF
TRBV6-6	.	TRBJ2-4	CASSYGPTKNIQYF
TRBV28	TRBD1	TRBJ1-5	CASSLPGGHQPQHF
TRBV29-1	TRBD2	TRBJ2-1	CSASGNAYNEQFF
TRBV5-6	.	TRBJ1-2	CASSALRVNYGYTF
TRBV28	TRBD1	TRBJ1-4	CASNRQGWNEKLFF
TRBV9	.	TRBJ1-6	CASSPEAGLSPLHF
TRBV5-6	.	TRBJ2-3	CASSLDRGFVTQYF
TRBV9	.	TRBJ2-7	CASSVGGSPYEQYF
TRBV29-1	.	TRBJ2-7	CSVVEGNSYEQYF
TRBV5-1	TRBD2	TRBJ2-5	CASSLVWGGETQYF
TRBV29-1	.	TRBJ2-5	CSVILGSTETQYF
TRBV25-1	TRBD2	TRBJ2-7	CASSSSRVAGEYEQYF
TRBV28	.	TRBJ2-3	CASSPQSTDTQYF
TRBV5-1	.	TRBJ1-1	CASSWRGFDTEAFF
TRBV2	.	TRBJ2-5	CASSPPGNGETQYF
TRBV7-3	.	TRBJ2-2	CASSLGGVAGELFF
TRBV28	TRBD1	TRBJ2-5	CASSVLVDRGLEETQYF
TRBV5-1	TRBD2	TRBJ2-7	CASSPLLAGRAEQYF
TRBV25-1	.	TRBJ2-3	CASSEELRTDTQYF
TRBV7-9	TRBD2	TRBJ2-7	CASSLPAGGEQYF
TRBV7-2	.	TRBJ2-3	CASSPTGVDTDTQYF
TRBV29-1	TRBD1	TRBJ2-2	CSVQDRGLTKNTGELFF
TRBV2	.	TRBJ1-2	CASSPRTDFYGYTF
TRBV29-1	.	TRBJ2-7	CSVRQPAYSEQYF
TRBV5-4	TRBD2	TRBJ2-3	CASSSKAGGEPDTQYF
TRBV30	TRBD2	TRBJ2-1	CAGSFGVAGDNEQFF
TRBV5-1	TRBD1	TRBJ2-5	CASRILGQGQETQYF
TRBV7-2	.	TRBJ2-7	CASSPTAAGRPGAQYF
TRBV2	.	TRBJ2-5	CASSEGQGRTQYF
TRBV5-6	.	TRBJ1-1	CASSGARNTEAFF
TRBV4-1	TRBD2	TRBJ2-4	CASSLVIAGAKNIQYF
TRBV30	.	TRBJ2-5	CAGGPWQETQYF
TRBV4-1	.	TRBJ2-6	CASSQEGGPLLTF
TRBV30	.	TRBJ2-1	CAWSYWTAYNEQFF
TRBV10-3	TRBD1	TRBJ1-1	CAISGKGQGDTEAFF
TRBV13	.	TRBJ1-1	CASSPKARANTEAFF
TRBV5-1	.	TRBJ1-1	CASSRGEQTTTEAFF
TRBV5-1	TRBD1	TRBJ2-7	CASSPEGQGFYEQYF
TRBV30	.	TRBJ1-2	CAWESGYYGYTF
TRBV29-1	.	TRBJ2-7	CSVVTLREQYF
TRBV29-1	.	TRBJ2-3	CSVDTQGTDTQYF